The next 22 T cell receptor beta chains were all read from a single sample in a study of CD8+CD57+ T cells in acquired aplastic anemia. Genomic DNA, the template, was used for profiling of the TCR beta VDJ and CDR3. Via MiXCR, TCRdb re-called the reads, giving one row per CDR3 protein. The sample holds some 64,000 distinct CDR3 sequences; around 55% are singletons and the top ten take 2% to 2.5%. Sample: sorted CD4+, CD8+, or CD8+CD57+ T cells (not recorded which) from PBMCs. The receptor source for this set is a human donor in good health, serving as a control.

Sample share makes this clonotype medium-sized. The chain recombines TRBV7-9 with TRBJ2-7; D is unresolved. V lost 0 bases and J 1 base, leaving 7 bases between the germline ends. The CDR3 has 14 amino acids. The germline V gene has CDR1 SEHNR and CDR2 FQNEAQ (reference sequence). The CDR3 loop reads CASSLAVASYEQYF. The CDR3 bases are TGTGCCAGCAGCTTAGCGGTTGCGTCCTACGAGCAGTACTTC. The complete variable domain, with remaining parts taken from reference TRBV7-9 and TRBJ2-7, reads DTGVSQNPRHKITKRGQNVTFRCDPISEHNRLYWYRQTLGQGPEFLTYFQNEAQLEKSRLLSDRFSAERPKGSFSTLEIQRTEQGDSAMYLCASSLAVASYEQYFGPGTRLTVT.

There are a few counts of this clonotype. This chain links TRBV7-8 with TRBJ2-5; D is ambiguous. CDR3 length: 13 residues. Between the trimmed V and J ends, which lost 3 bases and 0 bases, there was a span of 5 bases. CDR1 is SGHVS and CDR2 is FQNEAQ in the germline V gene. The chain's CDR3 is CASSFAYQETQYF. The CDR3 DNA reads TGTGCCAGCAGCTTCGCGTACCAAGAGACCCAGTACTTC. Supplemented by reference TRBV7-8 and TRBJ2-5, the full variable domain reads GAGVSQSPRYKVAKRGQDVALRCDPISGHVSLFWYQQALGQGPEFLTYFQNEAQLDKSGLPSDRFFAERPEGSVSTLKIQRTQQEDSAVYLCASSFAYQETQYFGPGTRLLVL.

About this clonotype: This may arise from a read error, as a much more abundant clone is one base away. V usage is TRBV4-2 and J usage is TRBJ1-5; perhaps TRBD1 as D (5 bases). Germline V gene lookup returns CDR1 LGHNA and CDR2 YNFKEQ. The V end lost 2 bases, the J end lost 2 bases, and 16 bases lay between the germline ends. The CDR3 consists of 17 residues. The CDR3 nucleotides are TGTGCCAGCAGCCAATATCCAGGAACAGGTCGCAATCAGCCCCAGCATTTT. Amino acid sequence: CASSQYPGTGRNQPQHF.

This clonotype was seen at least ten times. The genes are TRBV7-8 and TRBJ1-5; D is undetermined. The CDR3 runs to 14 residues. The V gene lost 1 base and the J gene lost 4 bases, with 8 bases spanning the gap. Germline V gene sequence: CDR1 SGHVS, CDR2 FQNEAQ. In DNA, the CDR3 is TGTGCCAGCAGCTTAGTAGAGGGAAATCAGCCCCAGCATTTT. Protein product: CASSLVEGNQPQHF.

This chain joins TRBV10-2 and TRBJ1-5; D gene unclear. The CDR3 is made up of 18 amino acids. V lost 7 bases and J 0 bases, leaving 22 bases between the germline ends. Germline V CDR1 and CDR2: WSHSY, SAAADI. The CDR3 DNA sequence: TGCGCCAGCATGGAAGGCGGGGAGGACGGGTTTAGCAATCAGCCCCAGCATTTT. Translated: CASMEGGEDGFSNQPQHF.

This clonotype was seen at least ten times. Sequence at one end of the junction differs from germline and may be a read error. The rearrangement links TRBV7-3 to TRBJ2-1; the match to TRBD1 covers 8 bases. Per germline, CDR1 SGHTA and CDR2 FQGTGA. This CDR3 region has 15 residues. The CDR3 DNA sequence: TGTGCCAGCAGCATAACAGGGGGCTCCTACAATGAGCAGTTCTTC. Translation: CASSITGGSYNEQFF.

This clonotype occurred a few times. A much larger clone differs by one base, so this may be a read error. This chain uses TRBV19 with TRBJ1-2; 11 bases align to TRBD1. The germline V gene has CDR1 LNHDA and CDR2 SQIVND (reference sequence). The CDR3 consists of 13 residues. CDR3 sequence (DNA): TGTGCCAGCGATCGGACAGGGGGCTATGGCTACGCCTTC. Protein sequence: CASDRTGGYGYAF. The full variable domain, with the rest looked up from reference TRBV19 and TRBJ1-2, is DGGITQSPKYLFRKEGQNVTLSCEQNLNHDAMYWYRQDPGQGLRLIYYSQIVNDFQKGDIAEGYSVSREKKESFPLTVTSAQKNPTAFYLCASDRTGGYGYAFGSGTRLTVV.

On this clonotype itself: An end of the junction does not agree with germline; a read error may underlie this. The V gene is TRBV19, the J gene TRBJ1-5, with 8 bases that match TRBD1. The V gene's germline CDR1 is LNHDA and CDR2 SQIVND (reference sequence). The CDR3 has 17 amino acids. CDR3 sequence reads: CASSIGQGTPMRQPQHF. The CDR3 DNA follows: TGCGCCAGTAGTATCGGACAGGGCACTCCGATGAGGCAGCCCCAGCATTTT. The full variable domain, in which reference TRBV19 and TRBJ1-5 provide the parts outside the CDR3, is DGGITQSPKYLFRKEGQNVTLSCEQNLNHDAMYWYRQDPGQGLRLIYYSQIVNDFQKGDIAEGYSVSREKKESFPLTVTSAQKNPTAFYLCASSIGQGTPMRQPQHFGDGTRLSIL.

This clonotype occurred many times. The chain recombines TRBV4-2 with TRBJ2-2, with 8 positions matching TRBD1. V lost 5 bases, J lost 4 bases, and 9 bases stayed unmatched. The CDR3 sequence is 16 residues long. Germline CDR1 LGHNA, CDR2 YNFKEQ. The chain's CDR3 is CASSKSGGYGTGELFF. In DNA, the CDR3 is TGTGCCAGCAGCAAATCAGGGGGCTACGGCACCGGGGAGCTGTTTTTT.

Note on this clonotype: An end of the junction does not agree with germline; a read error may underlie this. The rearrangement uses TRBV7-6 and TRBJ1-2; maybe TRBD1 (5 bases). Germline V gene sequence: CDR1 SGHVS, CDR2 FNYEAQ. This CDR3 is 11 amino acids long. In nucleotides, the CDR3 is TGTGCCAGCAAGAGGGACTCCTTCCTTTTATTC. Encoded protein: CASKRDSFLLF.

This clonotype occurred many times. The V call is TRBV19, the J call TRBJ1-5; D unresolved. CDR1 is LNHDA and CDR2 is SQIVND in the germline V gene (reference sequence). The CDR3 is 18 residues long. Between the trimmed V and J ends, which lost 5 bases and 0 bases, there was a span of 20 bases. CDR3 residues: CASSPRRPNEASNQPQHF. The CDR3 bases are TGTGCCAGTAGTCCCCGCCGGCCCAACGAGGCTAGCAATCAGCCCCAGCATTTT.

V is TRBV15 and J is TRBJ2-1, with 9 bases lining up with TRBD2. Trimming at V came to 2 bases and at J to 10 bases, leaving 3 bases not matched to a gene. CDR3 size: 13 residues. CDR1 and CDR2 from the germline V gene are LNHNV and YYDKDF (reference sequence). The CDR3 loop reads CATSRLAGEEQFF. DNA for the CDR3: TGTGCCACCAGCAGATTAGCGGGAGAGGAGCAGTTCTTC.

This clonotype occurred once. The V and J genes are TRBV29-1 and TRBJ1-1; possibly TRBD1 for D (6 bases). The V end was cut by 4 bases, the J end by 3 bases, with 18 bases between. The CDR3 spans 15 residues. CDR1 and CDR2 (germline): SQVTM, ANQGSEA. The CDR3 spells CSVGRTVFPYTEAFF. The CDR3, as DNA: TGCAGCGTTGGGAGGACAGTTTTCCCCTACACTGAAGCTTTCTTT.

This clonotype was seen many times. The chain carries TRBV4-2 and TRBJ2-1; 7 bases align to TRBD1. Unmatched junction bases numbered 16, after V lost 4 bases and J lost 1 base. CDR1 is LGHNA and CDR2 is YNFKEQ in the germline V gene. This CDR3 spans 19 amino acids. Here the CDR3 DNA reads TGTGCCAGCAGCCCCAGGGGGACGGCCTCGGGACGGTCCTACAATGAGCAGTTCTTC. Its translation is CASSPRGTASGRSYNEQFF.

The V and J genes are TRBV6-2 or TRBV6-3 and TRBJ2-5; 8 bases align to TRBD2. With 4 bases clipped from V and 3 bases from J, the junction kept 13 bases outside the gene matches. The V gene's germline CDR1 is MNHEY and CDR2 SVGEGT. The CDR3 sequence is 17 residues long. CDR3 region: CASSSPGGVAGKETQYF. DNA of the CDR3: TGTGCCAGCAGTTCACCCGGAGGGGTAGCGGGAAAAGAGACCCAGTACTTC.

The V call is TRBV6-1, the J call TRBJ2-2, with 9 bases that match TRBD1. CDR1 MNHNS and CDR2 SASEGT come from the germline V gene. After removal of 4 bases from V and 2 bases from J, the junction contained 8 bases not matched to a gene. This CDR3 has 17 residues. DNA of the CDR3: TGTGCCAGCAGTGCAACTCCGGGACAGGGAAACACCGGGGAGCTGTTTTTT. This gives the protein CASSATPGQGNTGELFF.

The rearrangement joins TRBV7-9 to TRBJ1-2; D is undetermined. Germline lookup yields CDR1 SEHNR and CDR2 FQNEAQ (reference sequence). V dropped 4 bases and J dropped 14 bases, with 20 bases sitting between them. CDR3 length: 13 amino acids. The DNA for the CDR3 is TGTGCCAGCAGCTCCCTCTCCGTGGGGTTTACGACCTTC. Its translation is CASSSLSVGFTTF.

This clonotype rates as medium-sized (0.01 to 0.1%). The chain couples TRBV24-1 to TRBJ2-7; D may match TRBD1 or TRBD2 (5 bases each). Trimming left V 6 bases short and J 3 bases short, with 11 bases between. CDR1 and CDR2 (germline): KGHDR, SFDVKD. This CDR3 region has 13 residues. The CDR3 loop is CATSPGRNYEQYF. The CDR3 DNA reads TGTGCCACCAGTCCGGGACGGAACTACGAGCAGTACTTC.

CDR3 loop: CASSLAKTSGTGYEQYF. Here the CDR3 DNA reads TGCGCCAGCAGCTTGGCCAAAACTAGCGGGACAGGGTACGAGCAGTACTTC. The chain couples TRBV5-1 to TRBJ2-7; a possible D gene is TRBD2 (10 bases). Germline CDR1 reads SGHRS; CDR2 reads YFSETQ. V lost 0 bases and J lost 4, with 20 bases in between. The CDR3 has 17 amino acids.

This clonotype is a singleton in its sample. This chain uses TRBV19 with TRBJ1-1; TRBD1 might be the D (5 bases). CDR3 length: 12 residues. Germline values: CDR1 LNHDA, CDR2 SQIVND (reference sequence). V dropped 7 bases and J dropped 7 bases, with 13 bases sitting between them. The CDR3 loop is CASMSRAGEAFF. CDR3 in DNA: TGTGCCAGTATGTCCAGGGCAGGTGAAGCTTTCTTT.

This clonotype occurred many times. The CDR3 region is CASSEGDRPRNTIYF. CDR3 in DNA: TGTGCCAGCAGTGAAGGGGACAGGCCTCGAAACACCATATATTTT. The chain joins TRBV2 to TRBJ1-3, with 8 bases matching TRBD1. Germline V gene sequence: CDR1 SNHLY, CDR2 FYNNEI. After removal of 1 base from V and 5 bases from J, the junction contained 4 bases not matched to a gene. This CDR3 has 15 amino acids.

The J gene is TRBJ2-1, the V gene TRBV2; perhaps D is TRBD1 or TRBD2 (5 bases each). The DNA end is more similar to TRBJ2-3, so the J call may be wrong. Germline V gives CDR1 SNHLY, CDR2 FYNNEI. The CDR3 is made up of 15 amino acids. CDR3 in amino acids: CASSSLGTSYNEQYF. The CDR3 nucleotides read TGTGCCAGCAGCAGTCTCGGGACCTCCTACAATGAGCAGTATTTT.